The entry that follows covers one T cell receptor beta chain sequence. What it binds is not known. This sample was taken from a study of cytomegalovirus exposure and HLA in healthy donors. Study findings and constraints: For most TCR sequences rarity was the rule, although some public TCRs occurred in many donors. Among TCR beta chains, those listed as cytomegalovirus-associated numbered under 200.

CDR1 is MGHRA and CDR2 is YSYEKL in the germline V gene. CDR3 length: 15 residues. V gave up 4 bases and J gave up 4 bases, with 16 bases separating them. Sequenced by immunoSEQ multiplex PCR; TCRdb stores in-frame clones only, minus some. The sample has 50,000 to 65,000 clones; roughly 94% are singletons. Sequenced: PBMCs. This sequence joins TRBV4-1 and TRBJ1-2, with TRBD1 as a possible D gene (6 bases). This sequence was found in a woman aged 18-29 years in good health and CMV-seropositive. The CDR3 loop is CASSPSSRGAYGYTF. CDR3 nucleotides: TGCGCCAGCAGCCCGTCCTCCAGGGGAGCCTATGGCTACACCTTC.